These T cell receptor beta chains were read from a single sample in a study of blood T cell repertoires in COVID-19. Method: immunoSEQ multiplex PCR; TCRdb's copy keeps in-frame clones and lacks some. The data hold around 220,000 clones, with 70% to 85% observed a single time. The sample was peripheral blood. All receptors come from a woman aged 80 or over with active or convalescent COVID-19. CDR3s include the opening cysteine and the closing phenylalanine or tryptophan. D genes are given only for firm matches. Clone size is stated in some rows and not others, as once, few, many or a class when expanded.

>TRBV5-1|TRBD1|TRBJ1-6|NA
TGCGCCAGCAGCTCCTCTACCCGACAGGGGCGACCATCACCCCTCCACTTT
CASSSSTRQGRPSPLHF
>TRBV5-1|TRBD1|TRBJ1-6|once
TGCGCCAGCAGCGCCGGACAGGCGGGTAATTCACCCCTCCACTTT
CASSAGQAGNSPLHF
>TRBV7-2|TRBD2|TRBJ2-5|NA
TGTGCCAGCAGCTTTTACAGCGGGAGTTTGACGACCCAGTACTTC
CASSFYSGSLTTQYF
>TRBV11-1|NA|TRBJ2-4|NA
TGTGCCAGCAGCCTGACGGACTCCAAAAACATTCAGTACTTC
CASSLTDSKNIQYF
>TRBV7-8|NA|TRBJ1-4|NA
TGTGCCAGCAGCTTATGGCCGACAGGAACGGCAACTAATGAAAAACTGTTTTTT
CASSLWPTGTATNEKLFF
>TRBV10-1|TRBD2|TRBJ2-1|NA
TGCGCCAGCAGTCCGCGGGCGGGAGGGTTAAATGAGCAGTTCTTC
CASSPRAGGLNEQFF
>TRBV5-6|NA|TRBJ1-1|few
TGTGCCAGCAGCCGGGGGTTGAACACTGAAGCTTTCTTT
CASSRGLNTEAFF
>TRBV5-1|NA|TRBJ2-3|NA
TGCGCCAGCAGCTTGGGATATGGCAGTCGGGGAGATACGCAGTATTTT
CASSLGYGSRGDTQYF
>TRBV18|NA|TRBJ1-1|NA
TGTGCCAGCTCACCAAAACAAATGAACACTGAAGCTTTCTTT
CASSPKQMNTEAFF
>TRBV28|NA|TRBJ1-1|NA
TGTGCCAGCAGTTTGGTGGCAGCTGAAGCTTTCTTT
CASSLVAAEAFF
>TRBV5-1|TRBD1|TRBJ2-1|NA
TGCGCCAGCAGCTTGGGACAGGGGTTCAGAAATGAGCAGTTCTTC
CASSLGQGFRNEQFF
>TRBV5-4|NA|TRBJ2-5|NA
TGTGCCAGCAGCGACCGCGGGTCGACACAAGAGACCCAGTACTTC
CASSDRGSTQETQYF
>TRBV7-9|NA|TRBJ1-1|NA
TGTGCCAGCGGAGACCACAGGTTCAGAGCTTTCTTT
CASGDHRFRAFF
>TRBV4-1|NA|TRBJ2-7|many
TGCGCCAGCAGCAAAGAGGGGCTCTCCTACGAGCAGTACTTC
CASSKEGLSYEQYF
>TRBV27|TRBD2|TRBJ2-3|NA
TGTGCCAGCAATCGGTTCGGTAGCGGGAGTTCAATAGATACGCAGTATTTT
CASNRFGSGSSIDTQYF
>TRBV4-1|TRBD2|TRBJ2-3|few
TGCGCCAGCAGCCAGAGACTAGCGGGACCCACAGATACGCAGTATTTT
CASSQRLAGPTDTQYF
>TRBV19|NA|TRBJ1-5|NA
TGTGCCAGTAGTCCCCCCGGTCATAGCAATCAGCCCCAGCATTTT
CASSPPGHSNQPQHF
>TRBV30|NA|TRBJ1-1|NA
TGTGCCTGGAGTTCTAACAGGGAAACTGAAGCTTTCTTT
CAWSSNRETEAFF
>TRBV10-3|TRBD2|TRBJ2-3|NA
TGTGCCATCAATAACCTAGCGGGGGGAACAGATACGCAGTATTTT
CAINNLAGGTDTQYF
>TRBV27|NA|TRBJ1-6|NA
TGTGCCAGCGGCGGAGCAAGCTCCTATAATTCACCCCTCCACTTT
CASGGASSYNSPLHF
>TRBV7-9|NA|TRBJ1-6|NA
TGTGCCAGCAGCTCCCGGCCTCGACAGGAAAGCTCCTATAATTCACCCCTCCACTTT
CASSSRPRQESSYNSPLHF
>TRBV28|NA|TRBJ1-2|NA
TGTGCCAGCAGTTTATTGTGGCAGGAAATCTATGGCTACACCTTC
CASSLLWQEIYGYTF
>TRBV3-1/TRBV3-2|NA|TRBJ1-2|NA
TGTGCCAGCAGCCAAGCCCGGAGAGGTGGCTACACCTTC
CASSQARRGGYTF
>TRBV6-1|NA|TRBJ1-5|few
TGTGCCAGCAGTGAAGACAGGTATAGCAATCAGCCCCAGCATTTT
CASSEDRYSNQPQHF
>TRBV2|TRBD1|TRBJ2-2|NA
TGTGCCAGCAGCGTGGACAGGTCTGGATTAACCGGGGAGCTGTTTTTT
CASSVDRSGLTGELFF
>TRBV6-5|NA|TRBJ1-6|NA
TGTGCCAGCAGTAGAGGGGGTATCTATAATTCACCCCTCCACTTT
CASSRGGIYNSPLHF
>TRBV13|NA|TRBJ1-6|NA
TGTGCCAGCAGCTTAAACGGGAATTCACCCCTCCACTTT
CASSLNGNSPLHF
>TRBV18|TRBD1|TRBJ1-6|NA
TGTGCCAGCTCACCAGGGACAGATTATAATTCACCCCTCCACTTT
CASSPGTDYNSPLHF
>TRBV6-5|TRBD1|TRBJ1-2|NA
TGTGCCAGCAAGATGACAGGGAAGGGAGGCTACACCTTC
CASKMTGKGGYTF
>TRBV5-1|TRBD1|TRBJ2-7|NA
TGCGCCAGCAGCACCCGGACAGGGGGGACCTACGAGCAGTACTTC
CASSTRTGGTYEQYF
>TRBV7-9|NA|TRBJ2-2|NA
TGTGCCAGCAGCTTAGTCGGCAGGGTCACCGGGGAGCTGTTTTTT
CASSLVGRVTGELFF
>TRBV11-2|TRBD2|TRBJ2-2|NA
TGTGCCAGCAGCGCGACTCCTAGCGGGAGGGCCGGCGGGGAGCTGTTTTTT
CASSATPSGRAGGELFF
>TRBV6-2/TRBV6-3|TRBD1|TRBJ2-7|NA
TGTGCCAGCAGTTCCTCACCTCACAGGGGATTCACCGAGCAGTACTTC
CASSSSPHRGFTEQYF
>TRBV9|TRBD2|TRBJ2-2|NA
TGTGCCAGCAGCGAGACAATAGGGACTAGCGGAACGGGGGAGCTGTTTTTT
CASSETIGTSGTGELFF
>TRBV5-6|NA|TRBJ2-7|NA
TGTGCCAGCAGATCTGTAACAGGGACAATCTCCTACGAGCAGTACTTC
CASRSVTGTISYEQYF
>TRBV6-4|NA|TRBJ2-2|few
TGTGCCAGCAGTGACTCGAGACAGGGAGGCACCGGGGAGCTGTTTTTT
CASSDSRQGGTGELFF
>TRBV4-1|NA|TRBJ1-3|NA
TGCGCCAGCAGCCAAGTGGCCGCTGGAAACACCATATATTTT
CASSQVAAGNTIYF
>TRBV5-6|NA|TRBJ2-1|NA
TGTGCCAGCAGCGGGGGACTCCCGGGCAATGAGCAGTTCTTC
CASSGGLPGNEQFF
>TRBV5-1|TRBD1|TRBJ2-7|NA
TGCGCCAGCAGCCCCCCTGGACAGGGTTTCTACGAGCAGTACTTC
CASSPPGQGFYEQYF
>TRBV3-1/TRBV3-2|NA|TRBJ1-2|NA
TGTGCCAGCAGCCAAGCGGGTATGCGCACCTTC
CASSQAGMRTF
>TRBV19|TRBD1|TRBJ1-2|NA
TGTGCCAGTACCCCCTTTTCGGACAGGGTGTACGGCTACACCTTC
CASTPFSDRVYGYTF
>TRBV9|TRBD2|TRBJ2-1|NA
TGTGCCAGCAGCGTCAGCGGGGCTAGCTCCTACAATGAGCAGTTCTTC
CASSVSGASSYNEQFF
>TRBV7-2|NA|TRBJ1-5|NA
TGTGCCAGCAGCTTTTCTCGGGTGGGTCAGCCCCAGCATTTT
CASSFSRVGQPQHF
>TRBV27|NA|TRBJ1-4|NA
TGTGCCAGCAGTTTATTCTCAGTTTCGGAAAAACTGTTTTTT
CASSLFSVSEKLFF
>TRBV5-1|TRBD1|TRBJ1-1|NA
TGCGCCAGCAGCTATGGACAGGAGAACACTGAAGCTTTCTTT
CASSYGQENTEAFF
>TRBV6-5|NA|TRBJ1-1|NA
TGTGCCAGCACCTACGGCGCAGGGGTAGACACTGAAGCTTTCTTT
CASTYGAGVDTEAFF
>TRBV28|TRBD1|TRBJ1-6|NA
TGTGCCAGCGGGCGCGGGGGACAGGGAAAATCACCCCTCCACTTT
CASGRGGQGKSPLHF
>TRBV19|TRBD1|TRBJ2-1|NA
TGTGCCAGTAGTATGGGACAGGGTAGGCCCTACAATGAGCAGTTCTTC
CASSMGQGRPYNEQFF
>TRBV6-5|TRBD1|TRBJ2-2|NA
TGTGCCAGCAGCCGACAGGGTGGGCACACCGGGGAGCTGTTTTTT
CASSRQGGHTGELFF